This paragraph covers one TCR beta chain sequence. Its specificity is not known. This entry comes from a study of beta chain features in type 1 diabetes. Study overall: Cells sorted and examined across all samples totaled approximately 100,000,000. Overall study findings and caveats: Researchers cautioned that cDNA sequencing could over-represent cells with high TCR expression.

This CDR3 has 13 amino acids. The V and J ends lost 7 bases and 4 bases respectively, with 10 bases between them. Germline CDR1 reads MNHEY; CDR2 reads SMNVEV (reference sequence). The authors reverse transcribed all of the isolated RNA, so sequencing captured expressed TCRB transcripts. Measured with immunoSEQ multiplex PCR; TCRdb has only the in-frame clones, and not every one. The table includes under 550,000 clones, 10% to 12% detected once. The authors obtained over 95% purity in all sorted populations. The sequencing sample was made of naive CD4+ T cells from blood. This chain joins TRBV27 and TRBJ1-4, with D possibly being TRBD1 (6 bases). This clonotype was obtained from a woman in her late teens or twenties in good health. DNA of the CDR3: TGTGCCAGCAAGGACAGCTTTAATGAAAAACTGTTTTTT. Its protein product is CASKDSFNEKLFF. The variable domain in full, completed from reference TRBV27 and TRBJ1-4, reads EAQVTQNPRYLITVTGKKLTVTCSQNMNHEYMSWYRQDPGLGLRQIYYSMNVEVTDKGDVPEGYKVSRKEKRNFPLILESPSPNQTSLYFCASKDSFNEKLFFGSGTQLSVL.